One sample yielded the 10 T cell receptor beta chains listed below, sequenced in a study of type 1 regulatory T cells. Each CDR3 protein gets one entry after TCRdb re-called the reads with MiXCR. The repertoire holds about 42,000 distinct CDR3 sequences, with 12% as singletons. Their antigens remain unidentified. The sequenced material came from cultured non-Tr1 T cells, either the whole culture or a sorted T cell fraction (not recorded which). Source of these receptors: a human donor in good health.

The chain uses TRBV7-2 and TRBJ1-6; 7 positions match TRBD1. The CDR3 loop spans 14 amino acids. Germline V gene lookup returns CDR1 SGHTA and CDR2 FQGNSA. Germline trimming cut 6 bases from V and 6 bases from J; bases unmatched to any gene: 5. CDR3 sequence (DNA): TGTGCCAGCAGTGGACAGGATTTTAATTCACCCCTCCACTTT. This encodes CASSGQDFNSPLHF.

This clonotype was picked up many times. In DNA form, the CDR3 reads TGCGCCAGCAGCTTGGCGGCGGGAATTGGGAATGAGCAGTTCTTC. Its protein is CASSLAAGIGNEQFF. This rearrangement joins TRBV5-1 to TRBJ2-1; D possibly corresponds to TRBD2 (6 bases). Trimming cost V 0 bases and J 7 bases, with 14 bases left between them. Looked up from germline, CDR1 is SGHRS and CDR2 is YFSETQ. The CDR3 is 15 residues long.

The chain links TRBV14 to TRBJ2-3; 8 nucleotides match TRBD1. Germline CDR1 is SGHDN and CDR2 is FVKESK. This CDR3 is 15 amino acids long. V dropped 4 bases and J dropped 10; count of bases not matched to a gene: 13. This chain's CDR3 is CASSRLADRAGSQYF. In nucleotides, the CDR3 is TGTGCCAGCAGCCGCCTTGCGGACAGGGCCGGTTCGCAGTATTTT.

Judged by abundance, this clonotype is medium-sized. The chain employs TRBV20-1 and TRBJ2-2; the match to TRBD2 covers 7 bases. The CDR3 runs to 15 residues. The germline CDR1 and CDR2 sequences are DFQATT and SNEGSKA (reference sequence). V shed 1 base, J shed 6 bases, and the junction held 8 bases outside the gene matches. The chain's CDR3 is CSARVGGSASGELFF. The DNA for the CDR3 is TGCAGTGCTAGAGTCGGCGGGAGCGCGTCCGGGGAGCTGTTTTTT.

At least ten counts were recorded for this clonotype. V and J are TRBV3-1 and TRBJ2-7; TRBD1 is a possible D gene (5 bases). Germline lookup yields CDR1 LGHDT and CDR2 YNNKEL (reference sequence). Trimming took off 0 bases at V and 3 bases at J, with 12 bases between the two ends. The CDR3 contains 15 residues. The CDR3 sequence: CASSQESIGVYEQYF. The CDR3, as DNA: TGTGCCAGCAGCCAAGAGTCGATAGGGGTCTACGAGCAGTACTTC.

This clonotype was detected many times. The chain's CDR3 is CATSGPRQRATDTQYF. The CDR3 DNA reads TGTGCCACCAGTGGCCCTCGGCAGCGAGCCACAGATACGCAGTATTTT. The chain links TRBV24-1 to TRBJ2-3; D not resolved. Per the germline V gene, CDR1 is KGHDR and CDR2 is SFDVKD. The germline V and J ends were trimmed by 5 bases and 2 bases, with 16 bases remaining between them. CDR3 length: 16 residues.

This clonotype is medium-sized (0.01 to 0.1%) in the sample. The chain couples TRBV5-1 to TRBJ2-4, with 14 nucleotides matching TRBD2. CDR3 size: 16 residues. V shed 0 bases, J shed 9 bases, and the junction held 5 bases outside the gene matches. Germline CDR1 SGHRS, CDR2 YFSETQ. CDR3 sequence reads: CASSLGTSGRTGIQYF. The CDR3 coding sequence is TGCGCCAGCAGCTTGGGGACTAGCGGGAGGACCGGCATTCAGTACTTC. The full variable domain, in which reference TRBV5-1 and TRBJ2-4 provide the parts outside the CDR3, is KAGVTQTPRYLIKTRGQQVTLSCSPISGHRSVSWYQQTPGQGLQFLFEYFSETQRNKGNFPGRFSGRQFSNSRSEMNVSTLELGDSALYLCASSLGTSGRTGIQYFGAGTRLSVL.

The genes are TRBV9 and TRBJ2-1, with 8 bases that match TRBD2. The V gene end was trimmed by 1 base and the J gene end by 3 bases; junction bases not matched to a gene: 6. Germline V gene data show CDR1 as SGDLS and CDR2 as YYNGEE. The CDR3 is 16 amino acids. CDR3 region: CASSVTPTSGYNEQFF. CDR3 in DNA: TGTGCCAGCAGCGTAACCCCCACTAGCGGCTACAATGAGCAGTTCTTC.

Ten or more counts support this clonotype. The chain joins TRBV11-2 to TRBJ2-3; perhaps TRBD2 as D (6 bases). The germline V and J ends were trimmed by 5 bases and 1 base, with 13 bases remaining between them. CDR1 and CDR2 from the germline V gene are SGHAT and FQNNGV. The CDR3 covers 15 residues. The CDR3 is CASSPVGGGTDTQYF. In nucleotides, the CDR3 is TGTGCCAGCAGCCCCGTCGGGGGTGGCACAGATACGCAGTATTTT.

At least ten counts were recorded for this clonotype. The chain combines TRBV12-3 or TRBV12-4 with TRBJ1-1; 7 nucleotides line up with TRBD1. CDR3 length: 14 residues. Trimming took 2 bases from V and 5 from J; bases not matched to a gene: 5. The CDR3 DNA reads TGTGCCAGCAGTTTAACAGGGGTAAGAACTGAAGCTTTCTTT. This translates into CASSLTGVRTEAFF.